These T cell receptor beta chains were read from a single sample in a study of blood T cell repertoires in COVID-19. Sequenced by immunoSEQ multiplex PCR; TCRdb stores in-frame clones only, minus some. The sample records about 190,000 clones, approximately 84% being singletons. The sequenced sample was peripheral blood. These receptors were obtained from a woman aged 70-85 years with active or convalescent COVID-19. Each CDR3 is given with its conserved first and last residue. D genes are given only for firm matches. Not every row has a clone size; where given, it reads once, few, many or a size class.

>TRBJ2-3|NA|NA|TRBV19
CASSMGTSYTQYF
TGTGCCAGTAGTATGGGGACTTCTTATACGCAGTATTTT
>TRBJ2-2|NA|TRBD1|TRBV14
CASSQEDVPRDRSNTGELFF
TGTGCCAGCAGCCAAGAAGACGTACCCCGGGACAGGTCGAACACCGGGGAGCTGTTTTTT
>TRBJ2-5|NA|NA|TRBV28
CASSPQRANGREGQETQYF
TGTGCCAGCAGTCCCCAAAGAGCAAACGGCAGGGAAGGACAAGAGACCCAGTACTTC
>TRBJ2-5|NA|NA|TRBV6-5
CASKVASGLETQYF
TGTGCCAGCAAGGTAGCCTCAGGGTTAGAGACCCAGTACTTC
>TRBJ2-3|NA|NA|TRBV10-1
CASSESPVGRADTQYF
TGCGCCAGCAGTGAGTCTCCGGTTGGTCGGGCAGATACGCAGTATTTT
>TRBJ1-5|NA|TRBD1|TRBV28
CASSLADRDSQPQHF
TGTGCCAGCAGTTTAGCCGACAGGGACAGTCAGCCCCAGCATTTT
>TRBJ1-2|NA|TRBD1|TRBV2
CASSEGTGVWDYGYTF
TGTGCCAGCAGTGAAGGGACAGGGGTGTGGGACTATGGCTACACCTTC
>TRBJ2-2|NA|NA|TRBV9
CASSPTVTGELFF
TGTGCCAGCAGCCCTACAGTCACCGGGGAGCTGTTTTTT
>TRBJ1-1|NA|NA|TRBV5-1
CASSLGQVMSANTEAFF
TGCGCCAGCAGCTTGGGACAGGTTATGAGCGCGAACACTGAAGCTTTCTTT
>TRBJ2-1|few|TRBD2|TRBV9
CASSALAGVGHEQFF
TGTGCCAGCAGCGCACTAGCGGGAGTGGGGCATGAGCAGTTCTTC
>TRBJ2-7|NA|NA|TRBV7-9
CASSPTAFEVEQYF
TGTGCCAGCAGCCCAACGGCATTTGAGGTTGAGCAGTACTTC
>TRBJ1-1|NA|TRBD1|TRBV28
CASRSAGGGGGTEAFF
TGTGCCAGCAGATCGGCAGGGGGCGGTGGGGGCACTGAAGCTTTCTTT
>TRBJ2-1|NA|NA|TRBV7-3
CASSFRDYSEDCQFF
TGTGCCAGCAGCTTCCGGGATTATTCGGAGGATTGTCAGTTCTTC
>TRBJ1-1|NA|NA|TRBV5-1
CASSLGGGRATEAFF
TGCGCCAGCAGCTTGGGAGGGGGTAGGGCCACTGAAGCTTTCTTT
>TRBJ2-3|NA|TRBD2|TRBV5-6
CASSPLAGGLTDTQYF
TGTGCCAGCAGCCCCCTAGCGGGAGGGCTCACAGATACGCAGTATTTT
>TRBJ1-6|NA|TRBD1|TRBV6-5
CASSYLDRGNSPLHF
TGTGCCAGCAGTTACTTGGACAGGGGTAATTCACCCCTCCACTTT
>TRBJ2-5|NA|NA|TRBV3-1/TRBV3-2
CASSQLQRSGQRQETQYF
TGTGCCAGCAGCCAACTCCAAAGATCAGGACAGCGCCAAGAGACCCAGTACTTC
>TRBJ2-7|NA|TRBD2|TRBV4-1
CASSQGTSGNYEQYF
TGCGCCAGCAGCCAAGGAACTAGCGGAAACTACGAGCAGTACTTC
>TRBJ1-6|NA|NA|TRBV14
CASSQGGMGSPLHF
TGTGCCAGCAGCCAAGGAGGCATGGGTTCACCCCTCCACTTT
>TRBJ2-1|NA|TRBD2|TRBV5-1
CASSLEGSGRANEQFF
TGCGCCAGCAGCTTGGAAGGTAGCGGGAGGGCGAATGAGCAGTTCTTC